The T cell receptor beta chain under discussion was sequenced for a study of T cells after yellow fever vaccination. For this clonotype: What it recognizes is unknown.

CDR1 is KGHSH and CDR2 is LQKENI in the germline V gene. V gave up 3 bases and J gave up 0 bases, with 8 bases separating them. CDR3 size: 14 residues. TCRdb re-analysed the 5' RACE reads in MiXCR, keeping a single row per CDR3 protein. The sample comprises around 500,000 distinct CDR3 sequences, 21% of which are singletons, and approximately 16% rests with the top ten. Points from the study as a whole: Subsequent booster samples again held most clones from primary vaccination (96% CD4, roughly 90% CD8). It was the secondary response that reached its peak faster, day 5 versus 15, but it was weaker.

Sequencing was performed on PBMCs, taken 21 days after the first yellow fever vaccination. The chain joins TRBV18 to TRBJ1-1; D uncertain. This receptor was taken from a man aged 18 to 30 who received the YFV17D yellow fever vaccine. This CDR3 is CASSPTTMNTEAFF. CDR3 nucleotides: TGTGCCAGCTCACCGACCACAATGAACACTGAAGCTTTCTTT.